Listed here are 3 T cell receptor beta chains from one sample, sequenced in a study of CD8 T cells in Susac syndrome (dated by TCRdb to the late 2010s). Preparation of the library involved the immunoSEQ multiplex PCR assay. RNA was extracted using the RNeasy kit, and roughly 0.5 to 1 ug of the RNA was reverse transcribed with random hexamers. TCRdb itself trimmed the public reads at Q25 with fastp, ran MiXCR and retained productive beta chains. Identical CDR3 proteins give one entry, which carries the most common genes and DNA. For this sample there are about 400,000 distinct CDR3 sequences; more than 70% appear just once. About 0.12% of the sample is taken by the ten largest. Sequencing was performed on CD8+ T cells from PBMCs. The origin of the receptors is a human donor with multiple sclerosis.

V and J are TRBV10-3 and TRBJ2-7, with unresolved D. This CDR3 comprises 16 residues. V shed 1 base and J shed 3 bases, with 16 bases lying between them. Germline V lookup: CDR1 ENHRY, CDR2 SYGVKD. As DNA, the CDR3 is TGTGCCATCAGTGAGTTTTTAGAACAGTCGAGCTACGAGCAGTACTTC. Its protein product is CAISEFLEQSSYEQYF.

This clonotype was recorded once. The rearrangement joins TRBV7-9 to TRBJ1-6; TRBD1 matches at 9 bases. There are 15 residues in the CDR3. The V and J ends lost 4 bases and 8 bases, in that order; junction bases with no gene match: 6. CDR1 SEHNR and CDR2 FQNEAQ come from the germline V gene (reference sequence). The CDR3 DNA is TGTGCCAGCAGCTCGACAGGGGGAGGTGATTCACCCCTCCACTTT. As protein: CASSSTGGGDSPLHF.

The chain couples TRBV19 to TRBJ1-1; D may be TRBD1 (6 bases). The V and J ends lost 3 bases and 8 bases respectively, with 16 bases between them. Germline assignment: CDR1 LNHDA and CDR2 SQIVND (reference sequence). The CDR3 consists of 14 residues. CDR3 sequence reads: CASSIGGLEGEAFF. As DNA, the CDR3 is TGTGCCAGTAGTATCGGGGGCCTGGAAGGGGAAGCTTTCTTT.